This entry features one T cell receptor (beta chain) sequence. What it binds is unknown. A much larger clone differs by one base, so this may be a read error. Amplifying TCR beta CDR3 involved multiplex PCR carried out with 32 V and 13 J primers. TCRdb used MiXCR to reprocess the multiplex PCR reads, holding one entry per CDR3 protein. The sample lists more than 10,000 distinct CDR3 sequences; 22% were seen once. CDR3 length: 13 residues. After removal of 6 bases from V and 5 bases from J, the junction contained 7 bases not matched to a gene. Germline CDR1 reads MNHNS; CDR2 reads SASEGT. This record belongs to a study of immune heterogeneity within non-small cell lung tumors. At approximately 600 ng per sample, bulk tumor genomic DNA provided the template. Multiple biopsies spaced far apart were taken from each primary tumor during surgery. Samples came from untreated patients having curative surgery for newly diagnosed non-small cell lung cancer. Everyone who gave samples had just been diagnosed with non-small cell lung cancer and was having surgery with curative intent.

Overall study findings and caveats: T-cell clonality in a given local region correlated moderately yet significantly with the local tumor mutational burden (R approximately 0.35).

The chain uses TRBV6-1 and TRBJ2-7, with 7 nucleotides matching TRBD1. The sequenced sample was lung tumor tissue. This TCR derives from a man aged 55-75 years with non-small cell lung cancer. The CDR3 region is CASSDRVVNEQYF. As DNA, the CDR3 is TGTGCCAGCAGCGACAGGGTCGTCAACGAGCAGTACTTC.